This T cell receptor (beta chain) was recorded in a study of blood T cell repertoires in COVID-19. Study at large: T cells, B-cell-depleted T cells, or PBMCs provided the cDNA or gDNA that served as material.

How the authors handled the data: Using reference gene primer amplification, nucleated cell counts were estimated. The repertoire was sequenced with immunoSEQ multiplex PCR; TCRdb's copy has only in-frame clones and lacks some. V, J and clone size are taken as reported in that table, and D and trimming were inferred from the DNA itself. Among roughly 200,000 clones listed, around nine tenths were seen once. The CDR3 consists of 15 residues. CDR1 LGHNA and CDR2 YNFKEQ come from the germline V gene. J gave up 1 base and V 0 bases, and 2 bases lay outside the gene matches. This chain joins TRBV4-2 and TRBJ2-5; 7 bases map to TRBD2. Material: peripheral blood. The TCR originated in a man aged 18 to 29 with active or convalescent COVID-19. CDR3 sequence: CASSQEASGQETQYF. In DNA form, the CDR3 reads TGTGCCAGCAGCCAAGAGGCTAGCGGCCAAGAGACCCAGTACTTC.